This T cell receptor beta chain was identified in a study of CD8+ T cells in alopecia areata. Across the study: Treatment comprised oral tofacitinib, 5 to 10 mg twice daily, in treated patients. General study points: Lesional scalp, especially alopecia totalis/universalis, showed higher clonality than normal scalp.

This clone turned up a few times. What it binds is not known. The germline CDR1 and CDR2 sequences are SGHDN and FVKESK. V gave up 0 bases and J gave up 6 bases, with 14 bases separating them. This CDR3 spans 15 amino acids. Treatment noted: oral pan-JAK inhibitor, 5-10 mg twice daily. In each case, RNA was isolated and then reverse transcribed into cDNA as the sequencing template. Clones were read by immunoSEQ multiplex PCR, and TCRdb kept only the in-frame ones, dropping some. The table lists 200,000 to 250,000 clones, under 60% of them singletons. The TCR comes from a human donor with alopecia areata. The source was CD4+ T cells sorted from blood, collected at week 4, from a patient treated with tofacitinib. The V and J genes are TRBV14 and TRBJ1-1, with D possibly TRBD1 on 5 matching bases. CDR3 DNA sequence: TGTGCCAGCAGCCAAGATCTTTGGGGGTTCGCTGAAGCTTTCTTT. It translates to CASSQDLWGFAEAFF.